These T cell receptor beta chains were read from a single sample in a study of breast tumors, draining lymph nodes, adjacent tissues. Each CDR3 protein gets one entry after TCRdb re-called the multiplex PCR reads with MiXCR. This table holds 200,000 to 300,000 distinct CDR3 sequences, about 33% found once. Sequencing was performed on axillary lymph node tissue. The receptors were gathered from a female donor with breast cancer. Some clones in this sample may be carry-over from other donors' samples. Both conserved end residues are part of each CDR3. D genes are given only for firm matches. Clone size is stated in some rows and not others, as once, few, many or a class when expanded.

D	J	size	V	CDR3	DNA
TRBD1	TRBJ2-3	many	TRBV7-7	CASSSGTGTDTQYF	TGTGCTAGCAGCTCCGGGACAGGGACAGATACGCAGTATTTT
.	TRBJ2-3	many	TRBV19	CASSISRDSTDTQYF	TGTGCCAGTAGTATATCCCGGGACTCCACAGATACGCAGTATTTT
TRBD1	TRBJ1-3	many	TRBV9	CASSAPGQGISGNTIYF	TGTGCCAGCAGCGCCCCCGGACAGGGTATCTCTGGAAACACCATATATTTT
TRBD1	TRBJ2-5	many	TRBV11-2	CASSLDLGQGDWQETQYF	TGTGCCAGCAGCTTAGATTTGGGACAGGGGGATTGGCAAGAGACCCAGTACTTC
.	TRBJ2-6	many	TRBV2	CATRRLSGANVLTF	TGTGCCACCCGACGGCTCTCTGGGGCCAACGTCCTGACTTTC
TRBD2	TRBJ2-7	many	TRBV11-3	CASSRSGFLSYEQYF	TGTGCCAGCAGTCGTAGCGGGTTTCTCTCCTACGAGCAGTACTTC
.	TRBJ2-1	.	TRBV20-1	CSDWDSPGNEQFF	TGCAGTGACTGGGACTCCCCGGGGAATGAGCAGTTCTTC
.	TRBJ2-7	many	TRBV15	CATSRDQVRHGEQYF	TGTGCCACCAGCAGAGATCAGGTCAGACATGGCGAGCAGTACTTC
.	TRBJ2-7	few	TRBV30	CAWKAAGSPYEQYF	TGTGCCTGGAAGGCCGCCGGGAGTCCCTACGAGCAGTACTTC
TRBD2	TRBJ2-2	many	TRBV11-2	CASSPGLVSTGELFF	TGTGCCAGCAGCCCGGGACTAGTCTCCACCGGGGAGCTGTTTTTT
.	TRBJ2-6	many	TRBV11-3	CASSLVRQSGANVLTF	TGTGCCAGCAGCTTAGTTCGGCAGTCTGGGGCCAACGTCCTGACTTTC
TRBD2	TRBJ2-3	.	TRBV30	CAWSKTSGRADTQYF	TGTGCCTGGAGTAAGACTAGCGGGAGGGCAGATACGCAGTATTTT
.	TRBJ1-2	.	TRBV7-2	CASSLDGSEGYSF	TGTGCCAGCAGTTTAGATGGTTCGGAGGGCTACTCCTTC
.	TRBJ1-6	many	TRBV3-1	CASTRQDPRNSPLHF	TGTGCCAGCACCCGGCAGGACCCTCGGAATTCACCCCTCCACTTT
.	TRBJ1-4	many	TRBV5-6	CASSYLGDINEKLFF	TGTGCCAGCAGTTACCTTGGAGACATTAATGAAAAACTGTTTTTT
.	TRBJ2-7	many	TRBV4-1	CASSQDTTGSWVYEQYF	TGCGCCAGCAGCCAAGACACCACGGGGAGTTGGGTCTACGAGCAGTACTTC
.	TRBJ2-5	.	TRBV6-5	CASSHAGPQETQYF	TGTGCCAGCAGTCATGCGGGACCCCAAGAGACCCAGTACTTC
.	TRBJ1-3	many	TRBV19	CASSIGGHGNTIYF	TGTGCCAGTAGTATAGGCGGGCACGGAAACACCATATATTTT
.	TRBJ2-5	many	TRBV4-1	CASSQVLGGLETQYF	TGCGCCAGCAGCCAAGTATTAGGAGGGCTCGAGACCCAGTACTTC
.	TRBJ2-3	.	TRBV28	CASSLSVSTQYF	TGTGCCAGCAGTTTATCAGTCTCTACGCAGTATTTT
.	TRBJ2-1	many	TRBV12-3/TRBV12-4	CASSSIRNEQFF	TGTGCCAGCAGTTCCATCAGGAATGAGCAGTTCTTC
TRBD1	TRBJ1-3	many	TRBV19	CASSIGGPGQGEPGGNTIYF	TGTGCCAGTAGTATAGGCGGCCCGGGACAGGGCGAACCGGGGGGAAACACCATATATTTT
.	TRBJ1-1	few	TRBV20-1	CSAPGGRGNTEAFF	TGCAGTGCTCCAGGTGGGAGGGGGAACACTGAAGCTTTCTTT
TRBD2	TRBJ2-7	many	TRBV12-3/TRBV12-4	CASADLAGSYEQYF	TGTGCCAGCGCCGACCTAGCGGGTTCCTACGAGCAGTACTTC
.	TRBJ1-6	.	TRBV20-1	CSDSGTPNSPLHF	TGCAGTGACAGTGGGACACCGAATTCACCCCTCCACTTT
.	TRBJ1-5	many	TRBV4-1	CASSQEGMRGQPQHF	TGCGCCAGCAGCCAAGAAGGGATGAGGGGGCAGCCCCAGCATTTT
TRBD2	TRBJ2-1	few	TRBV19	CASGPGLAGFNDNEQSF	TGTGCCAGTGGTCCGGGACTAGCGGGATTTAACGACAATGAGCAGTCCTTC
.	TRBJ2-7	many	TRBV12-3/TRBV12-4	CASSLELLGEQYF	TGTGCCAGCAGTTTAGAGTTGCTAGGCGAGCAGTACTTC
TRBD1	TRBJ2-6	.	TRBV19	CASSTQSLTGKSGANVLTF	TGTGCCAGTAGTACCCAATCTCTGACAGGGAAATCTGGGGCCAACGTCCTGACTTTC
TRBD2	TRBJ2-1	many	TRBV5-8	CASSTGTSGRYEQFF	TGTGCCAGCAGCACCGGGACTAGCGGGAGGTATGAGCAGTTCTTC
TRBD1	TRBJ1-1	.	TRBV4-1	CASSQVTGGAEAFF	TGCGCCAGCAGCCAAGTGACAGGGGGAGCTGAAGCTTTCTTT
TRBD1	TRBJ2-1	few	TRBV5-1	CASSSPGQGVREQFF	TGCGCCAGCAGCTCCCCGGGACAGGGAGTTCGCGAGCAGTTCTTC
.	TRBJ2-7	many	TRBV20-1	CSAPDTFSYEQYF	TGCAGTGCTCCCGACACCTTCTCCTACGAGCAGTACTTC
.	TRBJ1-5	many	TRBV7-8	CASSLETASNQPQHF	TGTGCCAGCAGCTTAGAGACTGCCAGCAATCAGCCCCAGCATTTT
TRBD2	TRBJ2-3	many	TRBV6-2/TRBV6-3	CASSARGLAGADTQYF	TGTGCCAGCAGTGCGCGGGGACTAGCGGGGGCAGATACGCAGTATTTT
.	TRBJ2-1	few	TRBV5-1	CASSSLTGNEQFF	TGCGCCAGCAGCTCACTTACAGGGAATGAGCAGTTCTTC
.	TRBJ2-3	.	TRBV20-1	CSARVLEQYF	TGCAGTGCTAGGGTCTTGGAGCAGTATTTT
TRBD1	TRBJ1-4	many	TRBV9	CASSPGQGSPNEKLFF	TGTGCCAGCAGCCCCGGACAGGGCAGCCCTAATGAAAAACTGTTTTTT
TRBD2	TRBJ2-3	.	TRBV24-1	CATSDSRTSGTDTQYF	TGTGCCACCAGTGACTCCCGGACTAGCGGCACAGATACGCAGTATTTT
TRBD1	TRBJ1-4	.	TRBV6-1	CASSEGQGLYSYNEKLFF	TGTGCCAGCAGTGAGGGACAGGGGCTCTATTCCTACAATGAAAAACTGTTTTTT
TRBD2	TRBJ2-1	many	TRBV19	CASSRVAGVRENEQFF	TGTGCCAGTAGTAGAGTAGCGGGAGTTCGTGAAAATGAGCAGTTCTTC
.	TRBJ2-5	many	TRBV29-1	CSVARGTQYF	TGCAGCGTTGCCCGCGGGACCCAGTACTTC
.	TRBJ2-3	many	TRBV7-9	CASSLEGVADTQYF	TGTGCCAGCAGCCTTGAGGGGGTCGCAGATACGCAGTATTTT
TRBD2	TRBJ2-3	few	TRBV20-1	CSARLTSETDTQYF	TGCAGTGCTAGACTTACTAGCGAAACAGATACGCAGTATTTT
.	TRBJ1-5	many	TRBV12-3/TRBV12-4	CASSSTPGALGPQHF	TGTGCCAGCAGTTCCACCCCGGGGGCCCTCGGGCCCCAGCATTTT
.	TRBJ1-4	many	TRBV15	CATSSEDATGEKLFF	TGTGCCACCAGCAGTGAAGACGCCACGGGTGAAAAACTGTTTTTT
TRBD1	TRBJ2-7	many	TRBV30	CAWSGGTGAYYEQYF	TGTGCCTGGAGTGGAGGGACAGGGGCCTACTACGAGCAGTACTTC
TRBD2	TRBJ2-7	.	TRBV20-1	CSAKGLAGGWEQYF	TGCAGTGCTAAGGGACTAGCGGGAGGTTGGGAGCAGTACTTC
.	TRBJ2-3	many	TRBV19	CASTWTGADTQYF	TGTGCCAGTACGTGGACGGGAGCAGATACGCAGTATTTT
.	TRBJ1-1	.	TRBV20-1	CSASLQNTEAFF	TGCAGTGCTAGCCTACAGAACACTGAAGCTTTCTTT
.	TRBJ2-5	many	TRBV28	CASSLLPPGRETQYF	TGTGCCAGCAGTTTATTGCCTCCGGGGCGCGAGACCCAGTACTTC
TRBD2	TRBJ2-3	many	TRBV7-8	CASSLRTSGRYF	TGTGCCAGCAGCTTACGGACTAGCGGGAGGTATTTT
TRBD2	TRBJ2-2	.	TRBV24-1	CASTPWGGVGELFF	TGTGCCAGCACCCCCTGGGGGGGGGTTGGGGAGCTGTTTTTT
.	TRBJ2-3	.	TRBV30	CAWNRFGTQYF	TGTGCCTGGAATCGGTTTGGTACGCAGTATTTT
.	TRBJ2-2	.	TRBV12-5	CATLATGGLFF	TGTGCTACCCTCGCCACCGGGGGGCTGTTTTTT